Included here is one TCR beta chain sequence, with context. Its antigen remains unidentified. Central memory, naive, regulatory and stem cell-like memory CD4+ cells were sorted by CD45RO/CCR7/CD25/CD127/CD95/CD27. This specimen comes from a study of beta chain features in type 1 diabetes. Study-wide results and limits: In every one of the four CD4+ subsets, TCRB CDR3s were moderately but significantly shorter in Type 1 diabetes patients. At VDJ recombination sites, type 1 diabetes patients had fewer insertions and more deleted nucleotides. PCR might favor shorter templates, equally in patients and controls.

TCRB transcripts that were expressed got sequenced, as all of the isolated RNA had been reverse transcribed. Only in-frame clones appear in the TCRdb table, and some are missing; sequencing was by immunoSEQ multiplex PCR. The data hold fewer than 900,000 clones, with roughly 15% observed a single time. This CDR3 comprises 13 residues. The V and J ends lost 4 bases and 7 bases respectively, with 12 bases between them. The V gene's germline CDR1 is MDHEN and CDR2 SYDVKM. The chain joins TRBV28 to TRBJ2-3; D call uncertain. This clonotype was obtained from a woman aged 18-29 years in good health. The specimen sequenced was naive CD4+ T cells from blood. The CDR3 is CASSSLPVNTQYF. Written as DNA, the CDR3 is TGTGCCAGCAGTTCCCTTCCCGTTAATACGCAGTATTTT.